This passage covers 24 T cell receptor beta chains from one sample sequenced in a study of beta chain features in type 1 diabetes. Reverse transcription of all isolated RNA meant that expressed TCRB transcripts were sequenced. The data were produced by immunoSEQ multiplex PCR, yet TCRdb's version contains in-frame clones alone and is incomplete. This table has some 400,000 clones, around 16% appearing once. Sample: naive CD4+ T cells from blood. The receptors shown here come from a woman aged 18-29 years in good health.

In its sample, this clone was seen a few times. V and J are TRBV29-1 and TRBJ2-5, with unresolved D. Germline V CDR1 and CDR2: SQVTM, ANQGSEA. This CDR3 has 13 residues. The V and J ends lost 4 bases and 3 bases respectively, with 12 bases between them. CDR3 coding DNA: TGCAGCGTTGCTTGGCAGTACGAAGAGACCCAGTACTTC. Protein product: CSVAWQYEETQYF.

This clone was seen a few times. This rearrangement joins TRBV19 to TRBJ1-2; 7 nucleotides match TRBD1. CDR1 is LNHDA, CDR2 SQIVND, per germline (reference sequence). With 7 bases clipped from V and 5 bases from J, the junction kept 4 bases outside the gene matches. CDR3 length equals 12 residues. The CDR3 region is CASTGTEYGYTF. The CDR3 bases are TGTGCCAGTACCGGGACAGAATATGGCTACACCTTC.

This clone was seen a handful of times. The chain links TRBV4-2 to TRBJ2-7, with 7 bases that match TRBD1. CDR3 length: 16 amino acids. Germline V gives CDR1 LGHNA, CDR2 YNFKEQ. V was clipped by 2 bases and J by 0 bases; unmatched bases: 7. The CDR3 reads CASSQIGQASSYEQYF. In nucleotides, the CDR3 is TGTGCCAGCAGCCAAATAGGACAGGCTAGCTCCTACGAGCAGTACTTC.

The chain uses TRBV5-4 and TRBJ1-1; no clear D. Germline V gives CDR1 SGHNT, CDR2 YYREEE (reference sequence). The CDR3 length is 16 residues. V was shortened by 4 bases and J by 0 bases, with 16 bases between the two germline ends. CDR3 sequence (DNA): TGTGCCAGCAGCAAACAAGCACAGATTATGAACACTGAAGCTTTCTTT. This translates into CASSKQAQIMNTEAFF.

V gene TRBV28 combines with J gene TRBJ1-1; maybe TRBD1 (5 bases). CDR3 length: 13 amino acids. Germline values: CDR1 MDHEN, CDR2 SYDVKM. The germline V and J ends were trimmed by 11 bases and 1 base, with 14 bases remaining between them. This CDR3 is CAAYYRTNTEAFF. The CDR3 DNA follows: TGTGCCGCGTACTACAGGACGAACACTGAAGCTTTCTTT.

This rearrangement joins TRBV9 to TRBJ1-2; 9 nucleotides align to TRBD1. The V gene's germline CDR1 is SGDLS and CDR2 YYNGEE. There are 14 residues in the CDR3. V lost 4 bases, J lost 7 bases, and 8 bases stayed unmatched. The CDR3 loop is CASSTRDRAGGYTF. The CDR3 region has the DNA TGTGCCAGCAGCACTCGGGACAGGGCGGGTGGCTACACCTTC.

The chain combines TRBV5-1 with TRBJ2-2; D is perhaps TRBD1 (6 bases). The V gene's germline CDR1 is SGHRS and CDR2 YFSETQ. CDR3 length: 17 amino acids. Trimming removed 4 bases at V and 1 base at J, with 17 bases between. This CDR3 is CASSARSGQGNTGELFF. In nucleotides, the CDR3 is TGCGCCAGCAGCGCGCGCTCGGGACAAGGGAACACCGGGGAGCTGTTTTTT.

The genes are TRBV29-1 and TRBJ2-2, with 14 nucleotides matching TRBD2. The V gene end was trimmed by 4 bases and the J gene end by 4 bases; junction bases not matched to a gene: 8. Germline-derived CDR1 and CDR2 are SQVTM and ANQGSEA. The CDR3 spans 17 residues. CDR3 residues: CSVVGLAGGPGTGELFF. CDR3 sequence (DNA): TGCAGCGTTGTCGGACTAGCGGGAGGTCCGGGCACCGGGGAGCTGTTTTTT.

The chain has TRBV19 and TRBJ2-1; possible D gene TRBD1, 5 bases. Germline CDR1 is LNHDA and CDR2 is SQIVND (reference sequence). There are 16 residues in the CDR3. Between the trimmed V and J ends, which lost 4 bases and 5 bases, there was a span of 18 bases. This CDR3 is CASSTRARLSNNEQFF. DNA for the CDR3: TGTGCCAGTAGTACCAGGGCTCGTCTATCCAACAATGAGCAGTTCTTC. Supplemented by reference TRBV19 and TRBJ2-1, the full variable domain reads DGGITQSPKYLFRKEGQNVTLSCEQNLNHDAMYWYRQDPGQGLRLIYYSQIVNDFQKGDIAEGYSVSREKKESFPLTVTSAQKNPTAFYLCASSTRARLSNNEQFFGPGTRLTVL.

This clone was counted between two and nine times. Other nucleotide sequences in the sample specify the same CDR3. The chain employs TRBV20-1 and TRBJ2-3; D remains unclear. This CDR3 has 11 amino acids. Deletions cut 3 bases from V and 3 bases from J, with 4 bases between. Germline CDR1 DFQATT, CDR2 SNEGSKA (reference sequence). CDR3 sequence reads: CSASSTDTQYF. Here the CDR3 DNA reads TGCAGTGCTAGCAGTACAGATACGCAGTATTTT.

This clone has just a few counts. The chain is built from TRBV20-1 and TRBJ1-2; unclear D gene. CDR1 and CDR2 from the germline V gene are DFQATT and SNEGSKA (reference sequence). The CDR3 contains 11 residues. V lost 6 bases to trimming and J lost 10 bases, with 15 bases between them. In nucleotides, the CDR3 is TGCAGTGCCTTAGTTTATGGTGACTACACCTTC. Translating gives CSALVYGDYTF.

This clone appeared a few times. The genes are TRBV29-1 and TRBJ1-3, with a possible D match to TRBD1 (6 bases). Germline CDR1 SQVTM, CDR2 ANQGSEA. The CDR3 contains 14 residues. The V end lost 6 bases, the J end lost 1 base, and 13 bases lay between the germline ends. This CDR3 reads CSVTRGYSGNTIYF. CDR3 DNA sequence: TGCAGCGTCACCAGGGGATATTCTGGAAACACCATATATTTT.

In its sample, this clone was seen a few times. The chain carries TRBV5-4 and TRBJ2-5; D unresolved. The CDR3 has 17 amino acids. V gave up 4 bases and J gave up 1 base, with 20 bases separating them. CDR1 is SGHNT and CDR2 is YYREEE in the germline V gene (reference sequence). CDR3 region: CASSQTTLPGLQETQYF. The CDR3 DNA reads as TGTGCCAGCAGCCAAACAACGCTACCGGGTCTCCAAGAGACCCAGTACTTC.

This clone was recorded a few times. V and J are TRBV7-3 and TRBJ2-5, with TRBD2 as a possible D gene (5 bases). Germline assignment: CDR1 SGHTA and CDR2 FQGTGA. This CDR3 comprises 16 residues. V was clipped by 2 bases and J by 2 bases, with 15 bases between them. The CDR3 is CASSLVASSRQETQYF. CDR3 coding DNA: TGTGCCAGCAGCTTAGTCGCTAGCAGCAGACAAGAGACCCAGTACTTC.

This clone was recorded a few times. The V gene is TRBV6-6, the J gene TRBJ2-1; D is perhaps TRBD1 (5 bases). This CDR3 has 10 amino acids. Germline V lookup: CDR1 MNHNY, CDR2 SVGAGI (reference sequence). With 10 bases removed from V and 12 bases from J, the gap between germline ends came to 13 bases. This CDR3 is CAMGQDGQFF. The CDR3 DNA reads TGTGCCATGGGGCAGGACGGGCAGTTCTTC.

This clone has just a few counts. The chain has TRBV7-2 and TRBJ2-1; 13 positions match TRBD2. The CDR3 spans 16 residues. Trimming took 5 bases from V and 7 from J; bases not matched to a gene: 8. Germline CDR1 and CDR2: SGHTA and FQGNSA. DNA of the CDR3: TGTGCCAGCAGCCTAAACCCGGGACTAGCGGGAAATGAGCAGTTCTTC. This codes for CASSLNPGLAGNEQFF.

This clone has just a few counts. The rearrangement uses TRBV9 and TRBJ1-2; no firm D call. Per germline, CDR1 SGDLS and CDR2 YYNGEE. The CDR3 runs 14 residues. The V end was cut by 4 bases, the J end by 1 base, with 11 bases between. The CDR3 loop reads CASSRDNHNYGYTF. CDR3 sequence (DNA): TGTGCCAGCAGCCGAGACAACCATAACTATGGCTACACCTTC.

The chain employs TRBV2 and TRBJ2-2; 7 bases match TRBD2. The V gene's germline CDR1 is SNHLY and CDR2 FYNNEI. CDR3 length: 11 amino acids. The J segment lost 8 bases and the V segment lost 6 bases, leaving 0 bases of the junction unmatched. DNA of the CDR3: TGTGCCAGCAGGCGGGAGGGGGAGCTGTTTTTT. Translated: CASRREGELFF.

The chain employs TRBV4-1 and TRBJ1-4, with a weak D call TRBD1 (5 bases). The CDR3 covers 15 residues. CDR1 and CDR2 (germline): MGHRA, YSYEKL. V was cut by 1 base and J by 2 bases, with 8 bases left in between. DNA of the CDR3: TGCGCCAGCAGCCAAGTCCAGGGTACTAATGAAAAACTGTTTTTT. Protein product: CASSQVQGTNEKLFF.

This clone was counted only a few times. The chain joins TRBV7-3 to TRBJ2-1; 12 bases line up with TRBD2. J was trimmed by 13 bases and V by 4 bases; bases with no gene match: 8. The CDR3 totals 14 residues. The germline gives CDR1 SGHTA, CDR2 FQGTGA. The CDR3 nucleotides read TGTGCCAGCAGCTCTCTAGCGGGAGGGTGGAAACAGTTCTTC. Translated: CASSSLAGGWKQFF.

This clone was counted only a few times. CDR3 amino acids: CASSGFIAGGADTQYF. Here the CDR3 DNA reads TGTGCCAGCAGCGGGTTCATAGCGGGGGGGGCAGATACGCAGTATTTT. This sequence joins TRBV7-2 and TRBJ2-3, with 11 bases matching TRBD2. This CDR3 region has 16 residues. CDR1 is SGHTA and CDR2 is FQGNSA in the germline V gene. V was pared by 5 bases and J by 4 bases, with 8 bases of the junction left unmatched.

The chain recombines TRBV28 with TRBJ2-1; TRBD1 agrees at 7 bases. V was clipped by 2 bases and J by 4 bases; unmatched bases: 14. CDR1 and CDR2 from the germline V gene are MDHEN and SYDVKM. CDR3 length equals 18 residues. The CDR3, as DNA: TGTGCCAGCAGTTTAAGTGTCCGGGGACAGTCTACTTACAATGAGCAGTTCTTC. Amino acids: CASSLSVRGQSTYNEQFF.

Only a few counts were recorded for this clone. The chain recombines TRBV15 with TRBJ1-1, with D possibly matching TRBD1 (6 bases). Trimming removed 0 bases from V and 4 bases from J, with 12 bases in between. Germline V gives CDR1 LNHNV, CDR2 YYDKDF (reference sequence). CDR3 size: 15 residues. CDR3 protein: CATSREGGAATEAFF. The CDR3 nucleotides read TGTGCCACCAGCAGAGAAGGGGGTGCGGCCACTGAAGCTTTCTTT.

The rearrangement joins TRBV6-5 to TRBJ2-3; 7 bases match TRBD2. After removal of 2 bases from V and 0 bases from J, the junction contained 2 bases not matched to a gene. This CDR3 spans 15 amino acids. Germline V gives CDR1 MNHEY, CDR2 SVGAGI. The CDR3 sequence is CASSYDSGSTDTQYF. The DNA for the CDR3 is TGTGCCAGCAGTTACGATAGCGGGAGCACAGATACGCAGTATTTT.